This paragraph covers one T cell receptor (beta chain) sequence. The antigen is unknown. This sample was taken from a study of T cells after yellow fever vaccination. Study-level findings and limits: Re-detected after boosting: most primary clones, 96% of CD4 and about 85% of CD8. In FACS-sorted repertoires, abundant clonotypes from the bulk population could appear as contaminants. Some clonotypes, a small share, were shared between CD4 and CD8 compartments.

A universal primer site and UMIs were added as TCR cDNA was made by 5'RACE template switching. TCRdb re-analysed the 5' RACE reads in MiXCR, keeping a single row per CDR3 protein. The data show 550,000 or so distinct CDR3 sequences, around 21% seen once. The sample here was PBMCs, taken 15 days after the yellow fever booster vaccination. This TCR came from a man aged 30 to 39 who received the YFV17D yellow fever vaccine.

The CDR3 loop reads CSAGEPAGFSYEQYF. The CDR3 DNA reads as TGCAGCGCTGGGGAGCCAGCGGGTTTCTCCTACGAGCAGTACTTC. The rearrangement uses TRBV29-1 and TRBJ2-7, with a weak D call TRBD2 (6 bases). CDR1 SQVTM and CDR2 ANQGSEA come from the germline V gene. The CDR3 length is 15 residues. V was trimmed by 7 bases and J by 0 bases, leaving 19 bases between them.